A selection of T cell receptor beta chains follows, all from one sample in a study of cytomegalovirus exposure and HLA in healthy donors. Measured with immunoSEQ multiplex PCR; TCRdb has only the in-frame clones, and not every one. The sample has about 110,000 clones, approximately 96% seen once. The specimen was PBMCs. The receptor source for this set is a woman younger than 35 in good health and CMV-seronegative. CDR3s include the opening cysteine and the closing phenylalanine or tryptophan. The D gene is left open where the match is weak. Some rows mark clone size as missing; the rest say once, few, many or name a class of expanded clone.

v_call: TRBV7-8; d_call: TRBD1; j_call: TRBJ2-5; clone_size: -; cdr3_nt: TGTGCCAGCAGCTTAGCGAGACGGACAGGAGAGACCCAGTACTTC; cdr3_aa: CASSLARRTGETQYF
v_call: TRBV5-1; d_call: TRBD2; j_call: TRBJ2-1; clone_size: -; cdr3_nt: TGCGCCAGCAGCGCCTGGACTAGCGGGGTTGCCGATGAGCAGTTCTTC; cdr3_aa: CASSAWTSGVADEQFF
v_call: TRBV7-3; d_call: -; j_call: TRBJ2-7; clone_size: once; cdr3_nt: TGTGCCAGCAGCTTAGATCGGGGTTACGAGCAGTACTTC; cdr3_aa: CASSLDRGYEQYF
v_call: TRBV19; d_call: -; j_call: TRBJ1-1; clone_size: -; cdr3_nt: TGTGCCAGTAGTAGAAAACAGGGAACTGAAGCTTTCTTT; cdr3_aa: CASSRKQGTEAFF
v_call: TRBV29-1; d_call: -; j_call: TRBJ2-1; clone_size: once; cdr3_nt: TGCAGCGTTGTGAGGACAGATTACAATGAGCAGTTCTTC; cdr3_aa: CSVVRTDYNEQFF
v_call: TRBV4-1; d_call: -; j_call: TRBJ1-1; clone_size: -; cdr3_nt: TGCGCCAGCAGCCAAGACGCAGGGTTCGGTGGCACTGAAGCTTTCTTT; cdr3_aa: CASSQDAGFGGTEAFF
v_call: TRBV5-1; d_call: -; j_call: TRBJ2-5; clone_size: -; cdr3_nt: TGCGCCAGCAGCTTGCCGGGAAAGGAGACCCAGTACTTC; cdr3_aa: CASSLPGKETQYF
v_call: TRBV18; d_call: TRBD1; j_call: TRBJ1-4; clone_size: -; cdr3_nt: TGTGCCAGCTCAACTGGACAGGCCCTAACTAATGAAAAACTGTTTTTT; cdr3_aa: CASSTGQALTNEKLFF
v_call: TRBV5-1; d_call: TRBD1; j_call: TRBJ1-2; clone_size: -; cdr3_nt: TGCGCCAGCAGCGGACAGGGGTCCTGGACTTATGGCTACACCTTC; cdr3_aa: CASSGQGSWTYGYTF
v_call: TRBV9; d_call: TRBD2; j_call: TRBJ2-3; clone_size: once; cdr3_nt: TGTGCCAGCAGCGCATCGGGGGGGCCAGATACGCAGTATTTT; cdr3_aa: CASSASGGPDTQYF
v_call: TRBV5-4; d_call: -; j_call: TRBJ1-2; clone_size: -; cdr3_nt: TGTGCCAGCAGTGACAGGACCCTCTATGGCTACACCTTC; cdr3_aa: CASSDRTLYGYTF
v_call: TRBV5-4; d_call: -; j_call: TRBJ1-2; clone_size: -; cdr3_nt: TGTGCCAGCAGCCCGGACAGTAACTATGGCTACACCTTC; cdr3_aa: CASSPDSNYGYTF
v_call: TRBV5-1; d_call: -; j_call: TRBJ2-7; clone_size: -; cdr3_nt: TGCGCCAGCAGCTTGGCCTACGGGGGTTCCGAGCAGTACTTC; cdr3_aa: CASSLAYGGSEQYF
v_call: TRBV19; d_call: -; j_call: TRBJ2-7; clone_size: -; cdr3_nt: TGTGCCAGTAGTATGCGTGTAGGGGTCGGCAGTGACTACGAGCAGTACTTC; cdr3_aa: CASSMRVGVGSDYEQYF
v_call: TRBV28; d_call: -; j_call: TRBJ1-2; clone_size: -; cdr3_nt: TGTGCCAGCAGTCAGGGGACGGGCTATGGCTACACCTTC; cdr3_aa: CASSQGTGYGYTF
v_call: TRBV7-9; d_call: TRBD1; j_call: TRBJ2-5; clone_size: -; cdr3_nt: TGTGCCAGCAGCAACCGTCCCGGGACAGGGGAGGGTGGGGAGACCCAGTACTTC; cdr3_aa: CASSNRPGTGEGGETQYF
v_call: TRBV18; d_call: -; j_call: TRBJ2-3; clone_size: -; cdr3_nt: TGTGCCAGCTCACGTGAGACAGATACGCAGTATTTT; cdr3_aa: CASSRETDTQYF
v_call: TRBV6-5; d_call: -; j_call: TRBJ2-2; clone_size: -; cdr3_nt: TGTGCCAGCAGTTATTTCACAGGGGAGGACACCGGGGAGCTGTTTTTT; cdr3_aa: CASSYFTGEDTGELFF
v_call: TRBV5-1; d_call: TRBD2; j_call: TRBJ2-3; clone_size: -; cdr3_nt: TGCGCCAGCAGCCTACGGACTAGCGGAACAGATACGCAGTATTTT; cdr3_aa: CASSLRTSGTDTQYF
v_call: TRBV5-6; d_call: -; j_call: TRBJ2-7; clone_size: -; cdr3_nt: TGTGCCAGCAGCTTGGTGGACCGGGACTACGAGCAGTACTTC; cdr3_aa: CASSLVDRDYEQYF
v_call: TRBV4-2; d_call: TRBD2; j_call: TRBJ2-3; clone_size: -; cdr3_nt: TGTGCCAGCAGCCAAACAGGCGGGAGAGATACGCAGTATTTT; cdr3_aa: CASSQTGGRDTQYF
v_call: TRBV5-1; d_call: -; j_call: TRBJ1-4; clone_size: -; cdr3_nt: TGCGCCAGCAGCTTGGGAGGACTCCAAGGTAATGAAAAACTGTTTTTT; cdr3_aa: CASSLGGLQGNEKLFF
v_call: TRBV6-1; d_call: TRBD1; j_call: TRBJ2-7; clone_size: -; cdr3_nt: TGTGCCAGCAGTGAGGGACAGGGGTTCGACGAGCAGTACTTC; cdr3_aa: CASSEGQGFDEQYF
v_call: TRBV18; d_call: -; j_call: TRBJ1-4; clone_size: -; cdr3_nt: TGTGCCAGCTCACCATCGGAGCGTAACTACGAAAAACTGTTTTTT; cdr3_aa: CASSPSERNYEKLFF
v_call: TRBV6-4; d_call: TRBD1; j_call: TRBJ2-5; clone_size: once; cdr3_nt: TGTGCCAGCAGGCACCCAAAGGGGGCCCAAGAGACCCAGTACTTC; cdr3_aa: CASRHPKGAQETQYF
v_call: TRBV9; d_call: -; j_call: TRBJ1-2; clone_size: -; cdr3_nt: TGTGCCAGCAGCGTGGGTCAGGACTATGGCTACACCTTC; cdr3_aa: CASSVGQDYGYTF
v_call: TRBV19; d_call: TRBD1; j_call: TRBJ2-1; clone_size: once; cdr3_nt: TGTGCCAGTAAGCGTCAGGGACAGGCGGGCTATGAGCAGTTCTTC; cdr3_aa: CASKRQGQAGYEQFF
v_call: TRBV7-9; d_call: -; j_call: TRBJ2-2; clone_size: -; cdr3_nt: TGTGCCAGCAGGCCCTCCGGGACAACCGGGGAGCTGTTTTTT; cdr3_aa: CASRPSGTTGELFF
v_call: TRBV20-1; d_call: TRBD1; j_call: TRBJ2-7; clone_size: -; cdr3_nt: TGCAGTGCTGACAGGGGACACGAGCAGTACTTC; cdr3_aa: CSADRGHEQYF
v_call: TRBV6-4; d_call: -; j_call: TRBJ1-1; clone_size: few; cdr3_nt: TGTGCCAGCAGTGAAGCGGTTCAAGGTGAAGCTTTCTTT; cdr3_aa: CASSEAVQGEAFF
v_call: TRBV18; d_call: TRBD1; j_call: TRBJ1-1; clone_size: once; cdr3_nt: TGTGCCAGCCTGGGGGCAGGGGGCACTGAAGCTTTCTTT; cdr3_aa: CASLGAGGTEAFF
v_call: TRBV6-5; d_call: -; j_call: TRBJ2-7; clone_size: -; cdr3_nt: TGTGCCAGCAGTTACACGGCGGGGCTGAGCTACGAGCAGTACTTC; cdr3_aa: CASSYTAGLSYEQYF
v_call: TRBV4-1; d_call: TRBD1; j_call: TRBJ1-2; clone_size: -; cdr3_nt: TGCGCCAGCAGCCAAGATGGGAGACAGGACAGGGCGGGCGGCTACACCTTC; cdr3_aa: CASSQDGRQDRAGGYTF
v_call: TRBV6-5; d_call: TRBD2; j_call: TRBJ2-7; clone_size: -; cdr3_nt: TGTGCCAGCAGAAAAAGCGGGGGGGCCCACGAGCAGTACTTC; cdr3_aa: CASRKSGGAHEQYF
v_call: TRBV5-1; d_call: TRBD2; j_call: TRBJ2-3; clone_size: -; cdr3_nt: TGCGCCAGCAGCTTGGGAGCGGGGGGGCCGGGAGATACGCAGTATTTT; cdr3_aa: CASSLGAGGPGDTQYF
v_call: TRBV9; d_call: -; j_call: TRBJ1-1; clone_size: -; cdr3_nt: TGTGCCAGCAGCGGCCGAGAGGACACGATAACCCAAAACACTGAAGCTTTCTTT; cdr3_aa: CASSGREDTITQNTEAFF
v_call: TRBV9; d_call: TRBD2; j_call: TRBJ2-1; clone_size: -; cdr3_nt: TGTGCCAGCAGCGCAGGTAGCGGGGGAGGCTCCTACAATGAGCAGTTCTTC; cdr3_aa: CASSAGSGGGSYNEQFF
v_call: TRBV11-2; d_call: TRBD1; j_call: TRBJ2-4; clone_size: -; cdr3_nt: TGTGCCAGCAGCTTAGCGTACCGGGACAGGGTACACATTCAGTACTTC; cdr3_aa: CASSLAYRDRVHIQYF
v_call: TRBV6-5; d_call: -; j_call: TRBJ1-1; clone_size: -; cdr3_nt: TGTGCCAGCAGTTCGACATGGCTCACTGAAGCTTTCTTT; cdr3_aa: CASSSTWLTEAFF
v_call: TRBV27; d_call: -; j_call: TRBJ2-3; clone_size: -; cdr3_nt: TGTGCCAGCAGTCTATCGAAGCGCCGGGATTGGAGGACAGATACGCAGTATTTT; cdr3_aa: CASSLSKRRDWRTDTQYF
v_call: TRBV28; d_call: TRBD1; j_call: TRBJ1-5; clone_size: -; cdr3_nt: TGTGCCAGCAGTTTGGGGACAGGGTGGGGACAGCCCCAGCATTTT; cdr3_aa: CASSLGTGWGQPQHF
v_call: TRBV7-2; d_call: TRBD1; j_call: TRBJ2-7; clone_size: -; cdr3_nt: TGTGCCAGCAGCTACCCCGGGACAGGCTCCTACGAGCAGTACTTC; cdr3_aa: CASSYPGTGSYEQYF
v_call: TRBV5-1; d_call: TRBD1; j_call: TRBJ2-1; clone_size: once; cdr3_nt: TGCGCCAGCAGCCCCCCGACAGGGACCTACAATGAGCAGTTCTTC; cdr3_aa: CASSPPTGTYNEQFF
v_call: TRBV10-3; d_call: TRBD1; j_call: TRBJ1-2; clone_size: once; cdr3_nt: TGTGCCATCAGTGAGACAGGGGGACATGGCTACACCTTC; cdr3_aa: CAISETGGHGYTF
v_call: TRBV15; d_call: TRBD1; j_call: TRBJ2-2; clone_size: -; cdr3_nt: TGTGCCACCAGACAGGGGCGTAACACCGGGGAGCTGTTTTTT; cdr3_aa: CATRQGRNTGELFF
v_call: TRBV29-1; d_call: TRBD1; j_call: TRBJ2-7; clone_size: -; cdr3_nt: TGCAGCGTTGAAGTCCGGACAGGGGTGGCCTACGAGCAGTACTTC; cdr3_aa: CSVEVRTGVAYEQYF
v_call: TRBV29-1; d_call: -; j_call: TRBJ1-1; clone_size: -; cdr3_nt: TGCAGCGGCCGACCTAGCATGAACACTGAAGCTTTCTTT; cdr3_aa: CSGRPSMNTEAFF
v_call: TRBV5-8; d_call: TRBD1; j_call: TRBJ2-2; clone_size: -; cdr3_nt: TGTGCCAGCAGCTTGGCCGGGACAGGGAAAACCGGGGAGCTGTTTTTT; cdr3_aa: CASSLAGTGKTGELFF
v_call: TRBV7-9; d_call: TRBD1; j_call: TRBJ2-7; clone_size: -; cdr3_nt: TGTGCCAGCAGCTTATTGACCACAGGGGGCAGTTACGAGCAGTACTTC; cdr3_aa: CASSLLTTGGSYEQYF
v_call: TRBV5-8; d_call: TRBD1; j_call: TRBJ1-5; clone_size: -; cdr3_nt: TGTGCCAGCAGCTTTATCCGGTCTGGGACAGGGCATCAGCCCCAGCATTTT; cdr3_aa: CASSFIRSGTGHQPQHF
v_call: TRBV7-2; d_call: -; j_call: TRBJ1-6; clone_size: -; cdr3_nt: TGTGCCAGCAGCCCTAGGGGCAGGGATTCACCCCTCCACTTT; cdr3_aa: CASSPRGRDSPLHF
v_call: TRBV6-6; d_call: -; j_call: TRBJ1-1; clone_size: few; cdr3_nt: TGTGCCAGCAGTTACGAGGGCGCGGGATCTTCTGAAGCTTTCTTT; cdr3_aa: CASSYEGAGSSEAFF
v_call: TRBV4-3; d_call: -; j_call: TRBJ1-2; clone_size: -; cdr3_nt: TGCGCCAGCAGCCAAGATAACCACGTCGGCTATGGCTACACCTTC; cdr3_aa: CASSQDNHVGYGYTF